Listed below are T cell receptor beta chains from one sample, sequenced in a study of CD8+ T cells in alopecia areata. Sequencing used immunoSEQ multiplex PCR; TCRdb keeps in-frame clones, though not all of them. Of fewer than 200,000 clones listed, roughly 50% are singletons. Sequencing used CD8+ T cells sorted from blood, obtained at week 24, from a patient treated with tofacitinib. These receptors were obtained from a human donor with alopecia areata. Both conserved end residues are part of each CDR3. The D gene is left open where the match is weak. Not every row has a clone size; where given, it reads once, few, many or a size class.

d_gene	len	abundance	v_gene	j_gene	CDR3aa	CDR3nt
TRBD1	14	.	TRBV19	TRBJ2-5	CASSRGQGVETQYF	TGTGCCAGTAGTAGAGGACAGGGGGTGGAGACCCAGTACTTC
.	15	.	TRBV4-1	TRBJ1-4	CASSQVSSTNEKLFF	TGCGCCAGCAGCCAAGTAAGCTCAACTAATGAAAAACTGTTTTTT
.	14	.	TRBV5-6	TRBJ1-2	CASSDGMGNYGYTF	TGTGCCAGCAGCGATGGGATGGGAAACTATGGCTACACCTTC
TRBD1	16	few	TRBV4-1	TRBJ2-6	CASSQQGQAGANVLTF	TGCGCCAGCAGCCAACAGGGACAGGCTGGGGCCAACGTCCTGACTTTC
.	11	.	TRBV9	TRBJ1-1	CASSGTDEAFF	TGTGCCAGCAGCGGGACAGATGAAGCTTTCTTT
.	13	.	TRBV29-1	TRBJ1-2	CSVQPQGSYGYTF	TGCAGCGTTCAACCCCAGGGGAGCTATGGCTACACCTTC
TRBD1	12	.	TRBV29-1	TRBJ2-1	CSVVGDRTEQFF	TGCAGCGTTGTCGGGGACAGGACTGAGCAGTTCTTC
.	14	.	TRBV11-2	TRBJ1-1	CASSSRGRNTEAFF	TGTGCCAGCAGCTCCAGGGGCCGGAACACTGAAGCTTTCTTT
.	12	few	TRBV4-1	TRBJ2-7	CASSQPFGEQYF	TGCGCCAGCAGCCAACCGTTCGGGGAGCAGTACTTC
.	15	.	TRBV27	TRBJ2-3	CASSLGGRGADTQYF	TGTGCCAGCAGTTTAGGAGGCAGGGGCGCAGATACGCAGTATTTT
.	14	few	TRBV25-1	TRBJ1-1	CASSELLELEAAFF	TGTGCCAGCAGTGAATTACTCGAGTTAGAAGCGGCTTTCTTT
.	15	.	TRBV9	TRBJ1-2	CASSVVSPGVGGYTF	TGTGCCAGCAGCGTAGTGTCGCCGGGAGTTGGTGGCTACACCTTC
TRBD2	15	.	TRBV5-4	TRBJ2-5	CASLTLAGGLETQYF	TGTGCCAGCTTGACCTTAGCGGGGGGGCTCGAGACCCAGTACTTC
TRBD1	15	few	TRBV14	TRBJ1-1	CASSQGDREGTEAFF	TGTGCCAGCAGCCAGGGAGACAGGGAGGGCACTGAAGCTTTCTTT
.	10	.	TRBV20-1	TRBJ1-1	CSAMMDMAFF	TGCAGTGCAATGATGGACATGGCTTTCTTT
TRBD1	12	many	TRBV7-6	TRBJ2-7	CASSFQGAEQYF	TGTGCCAGCAGCTTTCAGGGGGCCGAGCAGTACTTC
.	16	.	TRBV7-9	TRBJ1-2	CASNLPGGEDRSGYTF	TGTGCCAGCAACTTACCTGGGGGCGAAGATAGGAGTGGCTACACCTTC
.	12	.	TRBV13	TRBJ2-3	CASSLGRDTQYF	TGTGCCAGCAGCCTCGGACGAGATACGCAGTATTTT
.	12	.	TRBV5-6	TRBJ2-7	CASSPQGYEQYF	TGTGCCAGCAGCCCCCAGGGCTACGAGCAGTACTTC
.	16	.	TRBV9	TRBJ1-1	CASSATGVTGLTEAFF	TGTGCCAGCAGCGCGACTGGTGTTACAGGTCTCACTGAAGCTTTCTTT
.	16	.	TRBV7-9	TRBJ1-1	CASSFEGGRRATEAFF	TGTGCCAGCAGCTTTGAGGGGGGACGTAGAGCCACTGAAGCTTTCTTT
.	15	.	TRBV6-5	TRBJ2-3	CASSLWAGVTDTQYF	TGTGCCAGCAGTTTGTGGGCAGGGGTTACCGATACGCAGTATTTT
TRBD1	14	few	TRBV10-2	TRBJ2-7	CASSPGTDYYEQYF	TGCGCCAGCAGTCCTGGGACAGACTACTACGAGCAGTACTTC
.	11	.	TRBV2	TRBJ1-2	CASSDSYGYTF	TGTGCCAGCAGTGACAGCTATGGCTACACCTTC
.	11	.	TRBV11-2	TRBJ1-1	CASSLSAWAFF	TGTGCCAGCAGCTTATCAGCTTGGGCTTTCTTT
.	11	.	TRBV5-6	TRBJ2-7	CASSLDYEQYF	TGTGCCAGCAGCTTGGACTACGAGCAGTACTTC
.	11	.	TRBV6-5	TRBJ2-3	CASVFGDTQYF	TGTGCCAGCGTTTTCGGAGATACGCAGTATTTT